Below are 31 T cell receptor beta chains sequenced from a single sample in a study of T-cell reconstitution after alpha-beta-depleted transplantation in children. As it was prepared, the TCRbeta library received unique molecular identifiers. One entry per CDR3 protein results from TCRdb running MiXCR on the PCR reads. The table shows 90,000 to 130,000 distinct CDR3 sequences, with about 6.4% occurring only once. Material: PBMCs, mostly from graft donor cells, obtained 360 days after TCRalphabeta/CD19-depleted stem cell transplant. All receptors derive from a male patient aged 2-10 years who had a stem cell transplant for acute lymphoblastic leukemia, so the T cells may come from the graft donor.

This clonotype was found a few times. V and J are TRBV13 and TRBJ2-1; TRBD2 agrees at 11 bases. This CDR3 region has 15 residues. Germline values: CDR1 PRHDT, CDR2 FYEKMQ (reference sequence). J lost 6 bases, V lost 1 base, and 2 bases had no gene match. CDR3 in DNA: TGTGCCAGCAGCTTAGTAGCGGGAGGGCCCAATGAGCAGTTCTTC. It encodes CASSLVAGGPNEQFF.

There are many counts of this clonotype. The chain recombines TRBV7-3 with TRBJ2-5; D remains ambiguous. Trimming cost V 5 bases and J 3 bases, with 10 bases left between them. Germline CDR1 SGHTA, CDR2 FQGTGA. This CDR3 contains 13 residues. CDR3 sequence (DNA): TGTGCCAGCAGCCCAAGGAACGAAGAGACCCAGTACTTC. Translation gives CASSPRNEETQYF.

This clonotype was picked up many times. The chain is built from TRBV5-1 and TRBJ2-6; 7 positions agree with TRBD1. From germline, CDR1 is SGHRS and CDR2 YFSETQ. V trimming: 4 bases; J trimming: 4 bases; junction bases outside the gene matches: 11. The CDR3 is 17 amino acids. The CDR3 loop reads CASSQAERGQGANVLTF. In DNA form, the CDR3 reads TGCGCCAGCAGCCAAGCGGAAAGGGGGCAAGGGGCCAACGTCCTGACTTTC.

The table lists this clonotype with many counts. The rearrangement joins TRBV12-3 or TRBV12-4 to TRBJ2-1; TRBD1 might be the D (5 bases). V was cut by 5 bases and J by 5 bases, with 10 bases left in between. The CDR3 loop spans 13 amino acids. This CDR3 reads CASSRTYDNEQFF. The CDR3 DNA sequence: TGTGCCAGCAGTAGGACATATGACAATGAGCAGTTCTTC.

This clonotype was counted many times. The CDR3 spells CASSLAGPGLHQETQYF. CDR3 DNA sequence: TGTGCCAGCAGCTTAGCCGGTCCGGGACTACACCAAGAGACCCAGTACTTC. This chain links TRBV7-9 with TRBJ2-5; 7 bases agree with TRBD2. J was trimmed by 0 bases and V by 0 bases; bases with no gene match: 7. This CDR3 contains 17 residues. CDR1 is SEHNR and CDR2 is FQNEAQ in the germline V gene (reference sequence).

In this sample, this clonotype turned up a few times. The chain links TRBV20-1 to TRBJ2-7, with a tentative D call TRBD2 (5 bases). The V gene lost 1 base and the J gene lost 1 base, with 8 bases spanning the gap. CDR1 and CDR2 from the germline V gene are DFQATT and SNEGSKA (reference sequence). The CDR3 extends over 13 amino acids. The CDR3 spells CSARGTASYEQYF. CDR3 coding DNA: TGCAGTGCTAGAGGGACTGCTTCCTACGAGCAGTACTTC.

This clonotype was seen many times. V usage is TRBV5-6 and J usage is TRBJ2-6; no clear D. This CDR3 spans 13 amino acids. The germline V gene encodes CDR1 SGHDT and CDR2 YYEEEE. Trimming cost V 4 bases and J 3 bases, with 5 bases left between them. For the CDR3, the DNA is TGTGCCAGCAGCCCTTTTGGGGCCAACGTCCTGACTTTC. This translates into CASSPFGANVLTF.

The rearrangement uses TRBV6-5 and TRBJ1-1; TRBD1 is a possible D gene (5 bases). The germline CDR1 and CDR2 sequences are MNHEY and SVGAGI. Trimming left V 0 bases short and J 0 bases short, with 8 bases between. The CDR3 has 15 amino acids. CDR3 protein: CASSYSGRMNTEAFF. The CDR3 nucleotides are TGTGCCAGCAGTTACTCGGGACGGATGAACACTGAAGCTTTCTTT.

This chain uses TRBV24-1 with TRBJ1-5; D not certain. Looked up from germline, CDR1 is KGHDR and CDR2 is SFDVKD. The CDR3 sequence is 15 residues long. Deletions cut 8 bases from V and 5 bases from J, with 18 bases between. CDR3 nucleotides: TGTGCCACCATTGGACGTGAAGGCCCCGATCAGCCCCAGCATTTT. As protein: CATIGREGPDQPQHF.

This clonotype was observed at least ten times. The chain links TRBV12-3 or TRBV12-4 to TRBJ2-2; no firm D call. The V gene lost 1 base and the J gene lost 3 bases, with 6 bases spanning the gap. This CDR3 spans 14 amino acids. The CDR3 region has the DNA TGTGCCAGCAGTTTAGGTCTCGACACCGGGGAGCTGTTTTTT. It translates to CASSLGLDTGELFF.

The gene calls are TRBV7-4 and TRBJ1-1; 7 nucleotides match TRBD1. The CDR3 is 15 amino acids. Germline V lookup: CDR1 SGHVT, CDR2 SQSDAQ. J lost 1 base, V lost 1 base, and 3 bases had no gene match. The CDR3 region has the DNA TGTGCCAGCAGCTTAGTTCGACAGGGGAACACTGAAGCTTTCTTT. Residues: CASSLVRQGNTEAFF.

The table lists this clonotype with a few counts. The V and J genes are TRBV27 and TRBJ2-1, with D possibly being TRBD1 (5 bases). This CDR3 has 13 residues. Trimming took off 11 bases at V and 7 bases at J, with 18 bases between the two ends. Germline V lookup: CDR1 MNHEY, CDR2 SMNVEV (reference sequence). This CDR3 is CASREGSRNEQFF. CDR3 coding DNA: TGTGCCTCCAGGGAAGGGTCCAGGAATGAGCAGTTCTTC.

This clonotype was detected ten times or more. The chain joins TRBV9 to TRBJ2-7; the match to TRBD1 covers 7 bases. The V gene's germline CDR1 is SGDLS and CDR2 YYNGEE. This CDR3 region has 16 residues. After removal of 1 base from V and 4 bases from J, the junction contained 11 bases not matched to a gene. The CDR3 nucleotides read TGTGCCAGCAGCGTAAACCCAGACAGGGTTGGTTACGAGCAGTACTTC. Encoded protein: CASSVNPDRVGYEQYF.

This clonotype was observed at least ten times. Written as DNA, the CDR3 is TGTGCCAGCAGTTTAAATCGGGGGGGGCACGAGCAGTACTTC. Protein: CASSLNRGGHEQYF. V gene TRBV27 combines with J gene TRBJ2-7, with 8 bases identical to TRBD2. Germline V gene lookup returns CDR1 MNHEY and CDR2 SMNVEV (reference sequence). CDR3 length: 14 amino acids. With V trimmed by 2 bases and J by 5 bases, 5 bases remained unmatched.

This clonotype was detected many times. The rearrangement joins TRBV15 to TRBJ2-5; D ambiguous. Trimming removed 0 bases from V and 5 bases from J, with 16 bases in between. The CDR3 is 16 residues long. Germline V gene lookup returns CDR1 LNHNV and CDR2 YYDKDF (reference sequence). The CDR3 DNA reads TGTGCCACCAGCAGAGACGTTAGACCGGTCCGGGAGACCCAGTACTTC. It specifies CATSRDVRPVRETQYF.

This clonotype was observed at least ten times. The chain combines TRBV14 with TRBJ2-3; no clear D gene. V gave up 2 bases and J gave up 4 bases, with 13 bases separating them. This CDR3 has 15 residues. Germline CDR1 and CDR2: SGHDN and FVKESK. The DNA of the CDR3 is TGTGCCAGCAGCCAACGAGGCCGACCACCAGATACGCAGTATTTT. This translates into CASSQRGRPPDTQYF.

This chain joins TRBV4-3 and TRBJ2-7; TRBD1 aligns across 9 bases. V lost 1 base, J lost 4 bases, and 8 bases stayed unmatched. The length of the CDR3 is 16 residues. From germline, CDR1 is LGHNA and CDR2 YSLEER. CDR3 nucleotides: TGCGCCAGCAGCCAAGCACGGACAGGGGCCACATACGAGCAGTACTTC. Translation: CASSQARTGATYEQYF.

The chain joins TRBV20-1 to TRBJ1-2, with a weak D call TRBD1 (5 bases). This CDR3 has 14 residues. V dropped 3 bases and J dropped 8 bases, with 19 bases sitting between them. From germline, CDR1 is DFQATT and CDR2 SNEGSKA (reference sequence). The CDR3 loop is CSASRGRPSRGYTF. The DNA of the CDR3 is TGCAGTGCTAGTCGGGGCAGGCCCTCTAGGGGCTACACCTTC.

This clonotype was detected a few times. This rearrangement joins TRBV4-3 to TRBJ2-6; possible D gene TRBD1, 6 bases. Trimming pared 1 base from V and 4 bases from J, leaving 14 bases between. This CDR3 spans 17 amino acids. Germline V gene lookup returns CDR1 LGHNA and CDR2 YSLEER. The DNA for the CDR3 is TGCGCCAGCAGCCAAGGGGCAGGGGCTCGGGGGGCCAACGTCCTGACTTTC. The encoded protein is CASSQGAGARGANVLTF.

This clonotype was found many times. The V and J genes are TRBV12-3 or TRBV12-4 and TRBJ2-1; D call uncertain. The length of the CDR3 is 14 residues. V lost 7 bases, J lost 4 bases, and 14 bases lay in between. The CDR3 region is CASTLWGPYNEQFF. The CDR3 DNA reads as TGTGCCAGCACCTTGTGGGGTCCGTACAATGAGCAGTTCTTC.

This clonotype was seen many times. The junction shows a germline mismatch at one end, possibly a read error. The chain combines TRBV7-7 with TRBJ2-5; 10 bases are a match to TRBD2. The CDR3 covers 15 residues. Germline lookup yields CDR1 SSHAT and CDR2 FNYEAQ (reference sequence). This CDR3 is CASSASGRAVETQYF. CDR3 bases: TGTGCTAGCAGCGCAAGCGGGAGGGCTGTTGAGACCCAGTACTTC.

The genes are TRBV11-3 and TRBJ2-1, with D perhaps TRBD2 (6 bases). The CDR3 covers 16 residues. Trimming removed 5 bases at V and 7 bases at J, with 21 bases between. From germline, CDR1 is SGHNT and CDR2 YENEEA. This CDR3 is CASSPSVYRGWNEQFF. DNA of the CDR3: TGTGCCAGCAGCCCCTCGGTATACCGGGGGTGGAATGAGCAGTTCTTC.

This clonotype has only a few counts. CDR3 in amino acids: CASRQGGETQYF. CDR3 in DNA: TGCGCCAGCAGACAGGGGGGGGAGACCCAGTACTTC. The chain combines TRBV5-1 with TRBJ2-5; maybe TRBD1 (8 bases). Trimming stripped 5 bases from V and 5 bases from J, with 10 bases between. Germline V gives CDR1 SGHRS, CDR2 YFSETQ. The CDR3 is 12 residues long. Full variable domain (remainder filled in from reference TRBV5-1 and TRBJ2-5): KAGVTQTPRYLIKTRGQQVTLSCSPISGHRSVSWYQQTPGQGLQFLFEYFSETQRNKGNFPGRFSGRQFSNSRSEMNVSTLELGDSALYLCASRQGGETQYFGPGTRLLVL.

V is TRBV18 and J is TRBJ2-5; 10 bases align to TRBD2. V gave up 0 bases and J gave up 4 bases; unmatched junction bases: 2. The V gene's germline CDR1 is KGHSH and CDR2 LQKENI. CDR3 length: 15 residues. CDR3 bases: TGTGCCAGCTCACCACCGACTAGCGGGCGAGAGACCCAGTACTTC. It encodes CASSPPTSGRETQYF.

This clonotype was counted at least ten times. This chain uses TRBV7-3 with TRBJ2-1; TRBD2 is a possible D gene (7 bases). V was clipped by 4 bases and J by 3 bases, with 10 bases between them. Germline values: CDR1 SGHTA, CDR2 FQGTGA. This CDR3 comprises 14 residues. Written as DNA, the CDR3 is TGTGCCAGCAGCTCAAGGGGGGGCTACAATGAGCAGTTCTTC. This translates into CASSSRGGYNEQFF.

The chain links TRBV4-3 to TRBJ1-2; D unresolved. The V gene lost 0 bases and the J gene lost 6 bases, with 17 bases spanning the gap. The CDR3 has 16 amino acids. The germline V gene has CDR1 LGHNA and CDR2 YSLEER. CDR3 protein: CASSQDSRRGTNGYTF. CDR3 coding DNA: TGCGCCAGCAGCCAAGATTCGAGGAGAGGTACGAATGGCTACACCTTC.

In this sample, this clonotype turned up many times. This sequence joins TRBV7-9 and TRBJ1-2; TRBD1 aligns across 8 bases. J lost 6 bases, V lost 5 bases, and 11 bases had no gene match. Germline CDR1 and CDR2: SEHNR and FQNEAQ (reference sequence). The CDR3 covers 15 residues. The DNA for the CDR3 is TGTGCCAGCAGCGACGGACAGGGATACGCTGATGGCTACACCTTC. This codes for CASSDGQGYADGYTF.

This clonotype was picked up a small number of times. This chain uses TRBV29-1 with TRBJ2-5; TRBD1 matches at 10 bases. Per germline, CDR1 SQVTM and CDR2 ANQGSEA. This CDR3 has 19 residues. The ends lost 3 bases at V and 1 base at J; junction bases unmatched: 17. The chain's CDR3 is CSVERSDRGYNHFQETQYF. DNA of the CDR3: TGCAGCGTTGAGAGGTCGGACAGGGGGTACAACCATTTCCAAGAGACCCAGTACTTC.

This clonotype was counted at least ten times. This chain links TRBV29-1 with TRBJ2-7, with 12 bases that match TRBD2. Per the germline V gene, CDR1 is SQVTM and CDR2 is ANQGSEA. CDR3 length: 13 residues. Trimming took 7 bases from V and 5 from J; bases not matched to a gene: 6. For the CDR3, the DNA is TGCAGCGGCCTAGCGGGAGGGCCTCACGAGCAGTACTTC. This encodes CSGLAGGPHEQYF.

In this sample, this clonotype turned up many times. This chain joins TRBV28 and TRBJ2-7; D not resolved. The CDR3 contains 13 residues. V was trimmed by 2 bases and J by 2 bases, leaving 7 bases between them. Per the germline V gene, CDR1 is MDHEN and CDR2 is SYDVKM. CDR3 nucleotides: TGTGCCAGCAGTTTAATCGGTGCCTACGAGCAGTACTTC. The encoded protein is CASSLIGAYEQYF. The entire variable domain, with the rest obtained from reference TRBV28 and TRBJ2-7, is as follows: DVKVTQSSRYLVKRTGEKVFLECVQDMDHENMFWYRQDPGLGLRLIYFSYDVKMKEKGDIPEGYSVSREKKERFSLILESASTNQTSMYLCASSLIGAYEQYFGPGTRLTVT.

At least ten counts were recorded for this clonotype. V gene TRBV5-1 combines with J gene TRBJ2-6, with D possibly TRBD1 on 6 matching bases. The CDR3 length is 18 residues. In germline, CDR1 is SGHRS, CDR2 YFSETQ. V lost 4 bases to trimming and J lost 1 base, with 18 bases between them. This CDR3 is CASSKDSTIGSGANVLTF. The CDR3 DNA is TGCGCCAGCAGCAAGGACAGTACGATCGGTTCTGGGGCCAACGTCCTGACTTTC.